These 9 T cell receptor beta chains originate from one sample sequenced in a study of brain T cells in children with intractable seizures. The assay was immunoSEQ multiplex PCR, and TCRdb's table has in-frame clones only and misses some. The sample has roughly 80,000 clones; around 90% are singletons. Sequencing used peripheral blood, obtained at surgery. All receptors come from a girl aged 2-10 years with Rasmussen encephalitis and intractable seizures.

This sequence joins TRBV7-9 and TRBJ1-2, with D unresolved. In germline, CDR1 is SEHNR, CDR2 FQNEAQ (reference sequence). The CDR3 runs 15 residues. V dropped 2 bases and J dropped 0 bases, with 10 bases sitting between them. This CDR3 is CASSLNQETNYGYTF. The CDR3 DNA is TGTGCCAGCAGCTTAAATCAGGAGACTAACTATGGCTACACCTTC.

The CDR3 sequence: CASSISQAGGYGYTF. Here the CDR3 DNA reads TGTGCCAGTAGTATATCACAAGCGGGAGGCTATGGCTACACCTTC. The chain uses TRBV19 and TRBJ1-2; D gene uncertain. Germline loops: CDR1 LNHDA, CDR2 SQIVND (reference sequence). The CDR3 totals 15 residues. V lost 2 bases and J lost 4, with 14 bases in between.

V and J are TRBV30 and TRBJ2-3; no clear D gene. The ends were cut back, 2 bases at V and 3 bases at J, with 6 bases in the middle. This CDR3 contains 12 residues. Germline values: CDR1 GTSNPN, CDR2 SVGIG (reference sequence). This CDR3 is CAWSPHTDTQYF. The CDR3 DNA reads TGTGCCTGGAGTCCGCATACAGATACGCAGTATTTT.

V usage is TRBV27 and J usage is TRBJ1-1, with no clear D. Germline assignment: CDR1 MNHEY and CDR2 SMNVEV (reference sequence). The CDR3 consists of 13 residues. V shed 3 bases and J shed 10 bases, with 15 bases lying between them. The CDR3 reads CASSLQVGGVAFF. As DNA, the CDR3 is TGTGCCAGCAGTTTGCAAGTGGGAGGAGTAGCTTTCTTT.

The V and J genes are TRBV5-1 and TRBJ2-3; weak D call: TRBD1 (6 bases). Trimming took 5 bases from V and 2 from J, leaving 12 bases between them. The CDR3 has 14 residues. Germline V gene lookup returns CDR1 SGHRS and CDR2 YFSETQ. CDR3 sequence (DNA): TGCGCCAGCAGTCTCCAGGGGAACACAGATACGCAGTATTTT. This sequence encodes CASSLQGNTDTQYF.

Here the CDR3 reads CASSWPIGEGGNEQFF. CDR3 coding DNA: TGTGCCAGCAGCTGGCCAATTGGTGAGGGGGGCAATGAGCAGTTCTTC. The chain links TRBV7-9 to TRBJ2-1, with D perhaps given as TRBD1 or TRBD2 (6 bases each). Germline V lookup: CDR1 SEHNR, CDR2 FQNEAQ (reference sequence). Trimming took 4 bases from V and 6 from J, leaving 19 bases between them. The CDR3 is made up of 16 amino acids.

The chain employs TRBV6-5 and TRBJ1-1; D uncertain. The CDR3 has 14 amino acids. Germline CDR1 reads MNHEY; CDR2 reads SVGAGI. V shed 0 bases and J shed 5 bases, with 10 bases lying between them. The chain's CDR3 is CASSYSLGKTEAFF. The CDR3 region has the DNA TGTGCCAGCAGTTACTCGCTAGGGAAGACTGAAGCTTTCTTT.

The chain recombines TRBV14 with TRBJ2-1, with 9 nucleotides matching TRBD1. From germline, CDR1 is SGHDN and CDR2 FVKESK. CDR3 length equals 16 residues. V gave up 0 bases and J gave up 8 bases; unmatched junction bases: 8. The CDR3 sequence is CASSQDRGQGRDEQFF. For the CDR3, the DNA is TGTGCCAGCAGCCAAGATCGGGGACAGGGCAGGGATGAGCAGTTCTTC.

The rearrangement links TRBV11-3 to TRBJ2-3; the D gene could be TRBD1 or TRBD2 (6 bases each). The germline V and J ends were trimmed by 4 bases and 8 bases, with 25 bases remaining between them. CDR1 is SGHNT, CDR2 YENEEA, per germline. This CDR3 contains 17 residues. The CDR3 DNA follows: TGTGCCAGCAGCTCCAAATTAACAGGGTTGCGGGAAGGTACGCAGTATTTT. Residues: CASSSKLTGLREGTQYF.